A selection of T cell receptor beta chains follows, all from one sample in a study of OX40 agonist ivuxolimab in advanced cancers. Here immunoSEQ multiplex PCR was the method, and the copy in TCRdb shows in-frame clones only, minus some. Of 70,000 to 90,000 clones in the sample, roughly nine tenths were seen once. Sequences were derived from CD4+ or CD8+ T cells sorted from blood, sampled in a trial of the OX40 agonist ivuxolimab. Receptors originate from an adult with an advanced solid tumor such as melanoma, head and neck, liver or kidney cancer. The CDR3 runs from the conserved cysteine through the conserved F or W. D genes are given only for firm matches. A clone size is listed for some rows: how often the clone was seen (once, few, many), or a class if it is expanded.

CDR3 length	J gene	clone size	V gene	D gene	CDR3 DNA	CDR3 protein
13	TRBJ1-5	-	TRBV28	-	TGTGCCAGTCGGTGGGGTGCAGGGCAGCCCCAGCATTTT	CASRWGAGQPQHF
11	TRBJ1-2	-	TRBV2	-	TGTGCCAGCAGTAACGGGGGGGGCTACACCTTC	CASSNGGGYTF
15	TRBJ1-5	-	TRBV2	-	TGTGCCACCCAGGACGAGGGGAAAGGGGGTCAGCCCCAGCATTTT	CATQDEGKGGQPQHF
16	TRBJ2-5	-	TRBV7-2	TRBD2	TGTGCCAGCAGCTTAGTCCGTGCGGGGGGGCGTGAGACCCAGTACTTC	CASSLVRAGGRETQYF
12	TRBJ2-1	once	TRBV27	-	TGTGCCAGCAGTTACTCCTTAGATGAGCAGTTCTTC	CASSYSLDEQFF
15	TRBJ1-3	-	TRBV4-2	-	TGTGCCAGCAGCCAGCGGGTTCGAGGCGAAAACACCATATATTTT	CASSQRVRGENTIYF
16	TRBJ2-3	once	TRBV27	TRBD1	TGTGCCAGCAGGGGCTCCGGGACAGCGTCCCTAGATACGCAGTATTTT	CASRGSGTASLDTQYF
10	TRBJ2-4	-	TRBV20-1	-	TGCAGTGCTGGGAGAAACATTCAGTACTTC	CSAGRNIQYF
13	TRBJ1-2	-	TRBV7-3	TRBD1	TGTGCCAGCAGCCCGGGACAGGGGGGAGGCTACACCTTC	CASSPGQGGGYTF
12	TRBJ2-2	-	TRBV19	-	TGTGCCAGTAGTGTCGGGACCGGGGAGCTGTTTTTT	CASSVGTGELFF
16	TRBJ1-5	-	TRBV27	TRBD1	TGTGCCAGCAGTTTAGGGACAGGGGGCGGGAGTCAGCCCCAGCATTTT	CASSLGTGGGSQPQHF
16	TRBJ2-3	-	TRBV12-5	-	TGTGCTAGTGGTTTGGGGGTGAATTTAGGGGCAGATACGCAGTATTTT	CASGLGVNLGADTQYF
17	TRBJ1-4	-	TRBV6-9	-	TGTGCCAGCAGTTACTACCTTCAGGGGAGTGTGTGTGAAAAACTGTTTTTT	CASSYYLQGSVCEKLFF
11	TRBJ2-7	-	TRBV2	-	TGTGCCAGCAGTTGGGACAACGAGCAGTACTTC	CASSWDNEQYF
15	TRBJ1-5	-	TRBV4-2	-	TGTGCCAGCAGCCAAGATCGGGGTGGCGCCTGGCCCCAGCATTTT	CASSQDRGGAWPQHF
20	TRBJ2-1	-	TRBV5-1	TRBD2	TGCGCCAGCAGCTTGGAGGGGACTAGCGGGGGGCCCAACAACTACAATGAGCAGTTCTTC	CASSLEGTSGGPNNYNEQFF
15	TRBJ2-1	-	TRBV4-3	-	TGCGCCAGCAGCCAAGATCGGGGGGCGCCCTCTGAGCAGTTCTTC	CASSQDRGAPSEQFF